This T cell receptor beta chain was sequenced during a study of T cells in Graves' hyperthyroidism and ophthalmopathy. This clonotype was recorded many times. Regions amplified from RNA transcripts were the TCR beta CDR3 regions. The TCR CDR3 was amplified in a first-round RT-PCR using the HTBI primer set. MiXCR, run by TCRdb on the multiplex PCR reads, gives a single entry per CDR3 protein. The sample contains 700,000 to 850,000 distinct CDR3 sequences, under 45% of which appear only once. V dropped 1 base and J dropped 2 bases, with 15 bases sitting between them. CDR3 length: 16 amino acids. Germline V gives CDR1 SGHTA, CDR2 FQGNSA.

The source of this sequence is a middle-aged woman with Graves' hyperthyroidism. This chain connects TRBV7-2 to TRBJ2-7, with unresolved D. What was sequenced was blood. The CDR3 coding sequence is TGTGCCAGCAGCTTAGGTCAGGCCATTGTAACCTACGAGCAGTACTTC. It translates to CASSLGQAIVTYEQYF.